This record looks at one TCR beta chain sequence and its context. The CDR3 extends over 16 amino acids. V was clipped by 0 bases and J by 4 bases, with 15 bases between them. In germline, CDR1 is ENHRY, CDR2 SYGVKD. This sample is drawn from a study of T cell changes during pregnancy in multiple sclerosis. The table came from immunoSEQ multiplex PCR; TCRdb's copy has only in-frame clones and leaves some out. The repertoire has 47,000 or so clones, 90% of them found once; the top ten carry approximately 5%. Sequenced material: peripheral blood, taken after pregnancy. This TCR was sampled from a female donor in good health, enrolled as a control in a pregnancy study. The chain couples TRBV10-3 to TRBJ1-2; perhaps TRBD1 as D (5 bases). The CDR3 nucleotides read TGTGCCATCAGTGAGTCCTCCGGGGGAGGAACCTATGGCTACACCTTC. As protein: CAISESSGGGTYGYTF.